The 11 T cell receptor beta chains given below trace back to one sample, sequenced in a study of Ad26.COV2.S vaccination and SARS-CoV-2 variants (dated by TCRdb to about 2021). The treatment or condition label, as the study defines it: 15 to 20 received Ad26.COV2.S at low or high dose, single or two shots; 5 received placebo; per-sample allocation not given. Repertoires of vaccine and placebo recipients were sequenced from samples collected on day 63 after the first injection. Libraries came from the immunoSEQ multiplex PCR assay. TCRdb holds this immuneACCESS table with in-frame rearrangements only. Some clones are missing; in checked studies, unresolved V genes explain under half, and the rest has no known cause. For this sample the table gives more than 350,000 clones, of which roughly 90% were detected only once. The ten top clones hold over 9% of the sample. Sequences were derived from peripheral blood, sampled in a trial of Ad26.COV2.S vaccine versus placebo. Receptors originate from a person aged 18-60 years who received the Ad26.COV2.S COVID-19 vaccine or a placebo.

There are many counts of this clone. This sequence joins TRBV6-2 or TRBV6-3 and TRBJ2-5; 10 bases are shared with TRBD1. The trim removed 0 bases at V and 3 bases at J, leaving 4 bases unmatched. From germline, CDR1 is MNHEY and CDR2 SVGEGT. This CDR3 region has 16 residues. The CDR3 reads CASSYSLGQGEETQYF. The CDR3 nucleotides are TGTGCCAGCAGTTACTCTCTAGGACAGGGGGAAGAGACCCAGTACTTC.

This rearrangement joins TRBV5-4 to TRBJ1-2; the match to TRBD1 covers 12 bases. The length of the CDR3 is 15 residues. V was clipped by 6 bases and J by 7 bases; unmatched bases: 10. Germline V lookup: CDR1 SGHNT, CDR2 YYREEE (reference sequence). The CDR3 DNA sequence: TGTGCCAGCATCAAAAGGGGGACAGGGGGCACTGGCTACACCTTC. This encodes CASIKRGTGGTGYTF.

This clone was seen a few times. The chain couples TRBV5-1 to TRBJ2-7; D tentatively reads TRBD1 or TRBD2 (5 bases each). The germline V gene has CDR1 SGHRS and CDR2 YFSETQ. V shed 8 bases and J shed 2 bases, with 11 bases lying between them. The CDR3 spans 12 residues. The CDR3 DNA is TGCGCCAGTCGGGACCAAGCCTACGAGCAGTACTTC. Translation gives CASRDQAYEQYF.

V usage is TRBV15 and J usage is TRBJ2-5, with TRBD2 matching over 14 bases. Unmatched junction bases numbered 7, after V lost 5 bases and J lost 5 bases. Germline V gives CDR1 LNHNV, CDR2 YYDKDF (reference sequence). This CDR3 is 16 amino acids long. The CDR3 sequence: CATSGGTSGSRETQYF. As DNA, the CDR3 is TGTGCCACCAGCGGCGGGACTAGCGGGAGCCGGGAGACCCAGTACTTC.

There are a few counts of this clone. The chain combines TRBV2 with TRBJ1-6; D perhaps matches TRBD1 (5 bases). Trimming pared 6 bases from V and 6 bases from J, leaving 18 bases between. Germline V lookup: CDR1 SNHLY, CDR2 FYNNEI. This CDR3 comprises 16 residues. As DNA, the CDR3 is TGTGCCAGCAGCCCAGGACACTCTGGGGGTAATTCACCCCTCCACTTT. Translation gives CASSPGHSGGNSPLHF.

This chain uses TRBV6-5 with TRBJ1-3; 7 bases are shared with TRBD1. The CDR3 extends over 14 amino acids. From germline, CDR1 is MNHEY and CDR2 SVGAGI. Trimming at V came to 5 bases and at J to 0 bases, leaving 1 base not matched to a gene. The CDR3 is CASSRDSSGNTIYF. As DNA, the CDR3 is TGTGCCAGCAGTAGGGACAGCTCTGGAAACACCATATATTTT.

The chain employs TRBV5-1 and TRBJ2-5; 7 bases agree with TRBD2. The CDR3 is 16 residues long. The germline gives CDR1 SGHRS, CDR2 YFSETQ. V gave up 0 bases and J gave up 5 bases; unmatched junction bases: 10. CDR3 coding DNA: TGCGCCAGCAGCTTGGTGGCCGCGGGGGACCGGGAGACCCAGTACTTC. Its translation: CASSLVAAGDRETQYF.

The rearrangement links TRBV7-2 to TRBJ2-1; 8 nucleotides agree with TRBD1. Losses at the gene ends were 5 bases for V and 15 bases for J; bases not matched to a gene: 15. The germline V gene has CDR1 SGHTA and CDR2 FQGNSA. The CDR3 is 14 residues long. CDR3 sequence (DNA): TGTGCCAGCAGCGAACAGACAGGGGCAGAAACGCGGTTCTTC. It encodes CASSEQTGAETRFF.

The genes are TRBV27 and TRBJ1-5, with D unclear. The germline CDR1 and CDR2 sequences are MNHEY and SMNVEV (reference sequence). The CDR3 runs 15 residues. The ends were cut back, 7 bases at V and 3 bases at J, with 16 bases in the middle. As DNA, the CDR3 is TGTGCCAGCACCCTCCGTATGACGATCAATCAGCCCCAGCATTTT. Encoded protein: CASTLRMTINQPQHF.

To note about this clone: Mismatch with germline at one junction end may stem from a read error. V gene TRBV2 combines with J gene TRBJ2-1; 11 nucleotides line up with TRBD2. Germline V gives CDR1 SNHLY, CDR2 FYNNEI. The CDR3 sequence is 15 residues long. In DNA form, the CDR3 reads TGTGCCAGCAGGGAAGCACTAGCGGGAGTCAATGAGCAGTTCTTC. It encodes CASREALAGVNEQFF.

The rearrangement links TRBV29-1 to TRBJ1-4; 7 bases are a match to TRBD1. The CDR3 loop spans 14 amino acids. V gave up 3 bases and J gave up 5 bases; unmatched junction bases: 6. Germline V gene lookup returns CDR1 SQVTM and CDR2 ANQGSEA. Here the CDR3 reads CSVEVPGQNEKLFF. DNA for the CDR3: TGCAGCGTTGAGGTCCCGGGACAGAATGAAAAACTGTTTTTT.